Below, 22 T cell receptor beta chains from the same sample are listed, as sequenced in a study of post-analysis software for immune sequencing data (dated by TCRdb to between 2014 and 2017). Here is what the overall study found, with its caveats: Significantly higher frequencies in patients than in controls were found for several TRBV segments, including TRBV5-6, TRBV5-1 and TRBV20-1.

The library was produced with PCR. Reads for this sample came from an Illumina HiSeq 2500. To reduce PCR and sequencing biases, unique molecular identifiers were built into the TCR beta cDNA libraries. TCRdb's own reprocessing of the public reads used fastp at Q25 and MiXCR and kept productive beta chains. CDR3 protein sequences are deduplicated, and each keeps its most common genes and DNA. A total of roughly 800,000 distinct CDR3 sequences appear in this sample, around 45% of them only once. Just under 5% of the sample is held by the ten biggest clonotypes. Their cognate antigens are unknown. The sequenced material came from blood. The receptors were sampled from a girl aged 10 to 17 with multiple sclerosis.

This rearrangement joins TRBV15 to TRBJ2-1; the match to TRBD1 covers 10 bases. CDR1 is LNHNV, CDR2 YYDKDF, per germline (reference sequence). This CDR3 is 15 amino acids long. V shed 5 bases, J shed 7 bases, and the junction held 8 bases outside the gene matches. Here the CDR3 reads CATSWHGTGVNEQFF. The CDR3 nucleotides are TGTGCCACCAGCTGGCACGGGACAGGGGTTAATGAGCAGTTCTTC.

The rearrangement uses TRBV5-1 and TRBJ1-1, with 8 bases fitting TRBD1. Looked up from germline, CDR1 is SGHRS and CDR2 is YFSETQ. With 5 bases clipped from V and 1 base from J, the junction kept 4 bases outside the gene matches. CDR3 length equals 14 residues. In DNA, the CDR3 is TGCGCCAGCAGTAACGGACAGGGGAACACTGAAGCTTTCTTT. It yields the protein CASSNGQGNTEAFF. The whole variable domain, remainder taken from reference TRBV5-1 and TRBJ1-1, is KAGVTQTPRYLIKTRGQQVTLSCSPISGHRSVSWYQQTPGQGLQFLFEYFSETQRNKGNFPGRFSGRQFSNSRSEMNVSTLELGDSALYLCASSNGQGNTEAFFGQGTRLTVV.

The J gene is TRBJ2-7, the V gene TRBV4-2, with 7 positions matching TRBD1. Per germline, CDR1 LGHNA and CDR2 YNFKEQ. With V trimmed by 2 bases and J by 2 bases, 12 bases remained unmatched. The length of the CDR3 is 17 residues. This CDR3 reads CASSQKTQGDLTYEQYF. In nucleotides, the CDR3 is TGTGCCAGCAGCCAAAAGACCCAGGGGGACCTAACCTACGAGCAGTACTTC.

CDR3 in amino acids: CASSYLDSASYGYTF. In DNA form, the CDR3 reads TGTGCCAGCAGCTATCTGGACTCGGCTAGCTATGGCTACACCTTC. J is TRBJ1-2 and V is TRBV6-6; no clear D. Looked up from germline, CDR1 is MNHNY and CDR2 is SVGAGI (reference sequence). V was clipped by 6 bases and J by 4 bases, with 18 bases between them. There are 15 residues in the CDR3.

CDR3: CASDPGGLGNEQYF. The CDR3, as DNA: TGTGCCAGCGACCCCGGGGGACTAGGGAACGAGCAGTACTTC. This chain joins TRBV28 and TRBJ2-7, with 8 bases matching TRBD2. CDR1 is MDHEN and CDR2 is SYDVKM in the germline V gene. This CDR3 is built from 14 residues. The V segment lost 8 bases and the J segment 5 bases; nucleotides outside the gene matches: 11.

J is TRBJ2-5 and V is TRBV20-1, with D perhaps being TRBD1 or TRBD2 (5 bases each). CDR3 length: 12 residues. Trimming pared 6 bases from V and 5 bases from J, leaving 13 bases between. The germline V gene has CDR1 DFQATT and CDR2 SNEGSKA (reference sequence). The DNA for the CDR3 is TGCAGTGCCGACGGGGCGTCGGAGACCCAGTACTTC. This sequence encodes CSADGASETQYF.

This clonotype has only a few counts. V gene TRBV29-1 combines with J gene TRBJ1-2, with D perhaps matching TRBD1 (5 bases). The CDR3 runs to 13 residues. V shed 7 bases and J shed 7 bases, with 19 bases lying between them. Germline CDR1 SQVTM, CDR2 ANQGSEA. As DNA, the CDR3 is TGCAGCGGGGGGTCGAGAAGTTGGAGTGGCTACACCTTC. As protein: CSGGSRSWSGYTF. The full variable domain, rest sourced from reference TRBV29-1 and TRBJ1-2, is SAVISQKPSRDICQRGTSLTIQCQVDSQVTMMFWYRQQPGQSLTLIATANQGSEATYESGFVIDKFPISRPNLTFSTLTVSNMSPEDSSIYLCSGGSRSWSGYTFGSGTRLTVV.

This clonotype was detected only once. V is TRBV6-6 and J is TRBJ1-5; weak D call: TRBD1 (5 bases). The CDR3 spans 17 residues. Trimming cost V 6 bases and J 9 bases, with 27 bases left between them. Germline V gene lookup returns CDR1 MNHNY and CDR2 SVGAGI (reference sequence). The CDR3 sequence: CASRAGTQGVQGGPQHF. The CDR3 nucleotides are TGTGCCAGCAGAGCTGGGACCCAAGGCGTCCAAGGTGGGCCCCAGCATTTT.

This chain joins TRBV4-2 and TRBJ2-1; 9 positions agree with TRBD2. The CDR3 has 16 amino acids. Trimming cost V 0 bases and J 9 bases; bases outside gene matches: 9. Germline lookup yields CDR1 LGHNA and CDR2 YNFKEQ. CDR3 in amino acids: CASSQEWTSETGEQFF. CDR3 nucleotides: TGTGCCAGCAGCCAAGAGTGGACTAGCGAGACTGGTGAGCAGTTCTTC.

This clonotype was detected once. The chain carries TRBV14 and TRBJ1-1; no reliable D call. Germline CDR1 reads SGHDN; CDR2 reads FVKESK. This CDR3 is 12 amino acids long. Trimming removed 2 bases at V and 11 bases at J, with 12 bases between. CDR3: CASSQQDRRAFF. The CDR3 DNA reads TGTGCCAGCAGCCAACAGGACCGGCGGGCTTTCTTT.

The CDR3 loop reads CASRGVGTGELFF. The CDR3 nucleotides read TGCGCCAGCAGGGGAGTGGGCACCGGGGAGCTGTTTTTT. The V call is TRBV10-2, the J call TRBJ2-2; weak D call: TRBD2 (5 bases). With 6 bases removed from V and 4 bases from J, the gap between germline ends came to 9 bases. The CDR3 consists of 13 residues. Per germline, CDR1 WSHSY and CDR2 SAAADI.

The chain joins TRBV10-2 to TRBJ2-7, with D possibly being TRBD1 (6 bases). Trimming removed 5 bases at V and 0 bases at J, with 20 bases between. The CDR3 runs to 17 residues. Germline V lookup: CDR1 WSHSY, CDR2 SAAADI. The chain's CDR3 is CASSILRGAKNSYEQYF. As DNA, the CDR3 is TGCGCCAGCAGTATACTCAGGGGCGCCAAAAACTCCTACGAGCAGTACTTC.

This clonotype was observed a few times. The rearrangement uses TRBV20-1 and TRBJ1-2; D gene unclear. Trimming removed 5 bases at V and 4 bases at J, with 17 bases between. The CDR3 totals 14 residues. Per germline, CDR1 DFQATT and CDR2 SNEGSKA (reference sequence). Here the CDR3 reads CSALRGQQLYGYTF. The CDR3, as DNA: TGCAGTGCTCTTCGAGGGCAGCAACTCTATGGCTACACCTTC.

V usage is TRBV20-1 and J usage is TRBJ1-2, with D perhaps matching TRBD1 (5 bases). The germline V and J ends were trimmed by 4 bases and 4 bases, with 19 bases remaining between them. The CDR3 has 15 amino acids. The germline gives CDR1 DFQATT, CDR2 SNEGSKA (reference sequence). The CDR3 loop reads CSAKPLVGDSYGYTF. DNA for the CDR3: TGCAGTGCTAAACCCCTCGTGGGGGATTCCTATGGCTACACCTTC.

The rearrangement joins TRBV14 to TRBJ2-3, with D perhaps matching TRBD1 (6 bases). The V gene lost 3 bases and the J gene lost 2 bases, with 18 bases spanning the gap. This CDR3 has 17 amino acids. CDR1 and CDR2 (germline): SGHDN, FVKESK. CDR3 sequence (DNA): TGTGCCAGCAGCCAGACCCTCAAGACAGGCATCACAGATACGCAGTATTTT. Translated, it gives CASSQTLKTGITDTQYF.

This clonotype has only one observation. V usage is TRBV5-5 and J usage is TRBJ2-1; the match to TRBD2 covers 9 bases. The CDR3 loop spans 16 amino acids. J lost 6 bases, V lost 0 bases, and 7 bases had no gene match. In germline, CDR1 is SGHKS, CDR2 YYEKEE (reference sequence). CDR3 bases: TGTGCCAGCAGCTTGGGAGACCTAGCGGGACGCAATGAGCAGTTCTTC. It encodes CASSLGDLAGRNEQFF.

The chain combines TRBV5-1 with TRBJ1-2, with 7 bases matching TRBD1. After removal of 4 bases from V and 1 base from J, the junction contained 19 bases not matched to a gene. The CDR3 sequence is 19 residues long. Germline lookup yields CDR1 SGHRS and CDR2 YFSETQ. CDR3 sequence reads: CASSGGQPFPTFGNYGYTF. The CDR3 DNA is TGCGCCAGCAGCGGGGGACAGCCGTTCCCGACATTTGGTAACTATGGCTACACCTTC.

The chain combines TRBV29-1 with TRBJ2-4; no firm D call. Germline values: CDR1 SQVTM, CDR2 ANQGSEA. CDR3 length: 14 residues. V was shortened by 4 bases and J by 1 base, with 11 bases between the two germline ends. Written as DNA, the CDR3 is TGCAGCGTTGGGACCGTAGATGCCAAAAACATTCAGTACTTC. Encoded protein: CSVGTVDAKNIQYF.

The V gene is TRBV6-1, the J gene TRBJ1-1; 7 nucleotides match TRBD1. CDR1 is MNHNS, CDR2 SASEGT, per germline. After removal of 4 bases from V and 4 bases from J, the junction contained 9 bases not matched to a gene. CDR3 length: 15 residues. CDR3 protein: CASSGLQGPGTEAFF. The CDR3 region has the DNA TGTGCCAGCAGTGGATTACAGGGGCCAGGCACTGAAGCTTTCTTT.

The V and J genes are TRBV7-2 and TRBJ2-7, with 9 positions matching TRBD2. Germline V gene data show CDR1 as SGHTA and CDR2 as FQGNSA. V shed 1 base, J shed 2 bases, and the junction held 3 bases outside the gene matches. The CDR3 runs 15 residues. The CDR3 loop is CASSLEASGTYEQYF. Here the CDR3 DNA reads TGTGCCAGCAGCTTAGAGGCTAGCGGGACCTACGAGCAGTACTTC.

This clonotype was detected a few times. The chain is built from TRBV20-1 and TRBJ2-3; D is possibly TRBD1 (5 bases). Between the trimmed V and J ends, which lost 6 bases and 3 bases, there was a span of 19 bases. Germline assignment: CDR1 DFQATT and CDR2 SNEGSKA (reference sequence). The length of the CDR3 is 15 residues. In DNA form, the CDR3 reads TGCAGTGCCTTCTCGGGCAGGGAACGGACAGATACGCAGTATTTT. Protein product: CSAFSGRERTDTQYF.

V and J are TRBV29-1 and TRBJ1-2; 9 bases are shared with TRBD1. With V trimmed by 7 bases and J by 6 bases, 9 bases remained unmatched. The V gene's germline CDR1 is SQVTM and CDR2 ANQGSEA. This CDR3 region has 13 residues. CDR3 bases: TGCAGCGCCGGGGGGACAGGGAGAAATGGCTACACCTTC. Amino acid sequence: CSAGGTGRNGYTF.